This T cell receptor (beta chain) was observed in a study of stem cell transplantation in POMP-related autoinflammatory disease. Study observations and caveats: Across all analyzed T-cell subsets, patients with PRAID tended toward reduced diversity and increased clonality.

Worth noting for this clone: The antigen is not known.

V dropped 0 bases and J dropped 3 bases, with 2 bases sitting between them. This CDR3 is built from 13 residues. Germline lookup yields CDR1 MNHEY and CDR2 SMNVEV (reference sequence). The protocol was immunoSEQ multiplex PCR, while the TCRdb copy is restricted to in-frame clones and leaves out a portion. The table shows thousands of clones, with 88% occurring only once. The sequences come from CD8+ T cells from PBMCs, collected after stem cell transplantation. The receptor comes from a human patient with POMP-related autoinflammation and immune dysregulation (PRAID). Some T cells may be the graft donor's. The chain has TRBV27 and TRBJ2-2, with D unclear. CDR3 sequence reads: CASSLSDTGELFF. The CDR3 DNA sequence: TGTGCCAGCAGTTTATCTGACACCGGGGAGCTGTTTTTT.